A single sample is the source of the 24 T cell receptor beta chains below, sequenced in a study of yellow fever vaccine responses in identical twins. TCRdb re-analysed the RT-PCR reads in MiXCR, keeping a single row per CDR3 protein. The sample records about 13,000 distinct CDR3 sequences, 80% to 90% being singletons. This specimen consisted of T cells from blood (PBMCs), unsorted or a sorted subset (not recorded which), obtained before or after yellow fever vaccination (not recorded which). Every receptor here comes from a woman in her late teens or twenties who received the yellow fever vaccine.

This clonotype was detected once. The V and J genes are TRBV11-2 and TRBJ2-1, with TRBD2 identical over 8 bases. Germline CDR1 is SGHAT and CDR2 is FQNNGV. The CDR3 has 14 residues. Trimming took 5 bases from V and 9 from J; bases not matched to a gene: 9. The DNA of the CDR3 is TGTGCCAGCAGCCCTGGACTAGCCCGCATTGAGCAGTTCTTC. It encodes CASSPGLARIEQFF.

The table lists this clonotype with a count of one. The chain has TRBV5-4 and TRBJ2-1; D gene uncertain. V was trimmed by 0 bases and J by 7 bases, leaving 5 bases between them. CDR3 length: 12 residues. Germline CDR1 SGHNT, CDR2 YYREEE (reference sequence). CDR3 loop: CASSLVRNEQFF. CDR3 in DNA: TGTGCCAGCAGCTTGGTACGGAATGAGCAGTTCTTC.

V is TRBV5-1 and J is TRBJ2-1; 7 bases align to TRBD1. CDR1 is SGHRS, CDR2 YFSETQ, per germline. The CDR3 runs 14 residues. Trimming at V came to 4 bases and at J to 6 bases, leaving 7 bases not matched to a gene. The CDR3 protein is CASSLGQSVNEQFF. Here the CDR3 DNA reads TGCGCCAGCAGCCTGGGACAGTCGGTCAATGAGCAGTTCTTC.

This clonotype was observed a handful of times. This chain links TRBV10-3 with TRBJ1-5; 8 bases are shared with TRBD1. Germline V lookup: CDR1 ENHRY, CDR2 SYGVKD. The ends lost 6 bases at V and 8 bases at J; junction bases unmatched: 12. The CDR3 sequence is 15 residues long. The CDR3 protein is CAISTSDRVREPQHF. The CDR3 bases are TGTGCCATCAGCACTTCGGACAGGGTAAGGGAGCCCCAGCATTTT.

DNA of the CDR3: TGTGCCAGCAGCGCAACGCAGGAGACCCAGTACTTC. This gives the protein CASSATQETQYF. The chain has TRBV13 and TRBJ2-5; D is undetermined. Germline CDR1 reads PRHDT; CDR2 reads FYEKMQ (reference sequence). There are 12 residues in the CDR3. With 5 bases removed from V and 5 bases from J, the gap between germline ends came to 9 bases.

The chain has TRBV11-1 and TRBJ2-7, with D possibly being TRBD1 (6 bases). This CDR3 is 15 amino acids long. CDR1 is SGHAT and CDR2 is FQDESV in the germline V gene (reference sequence). Trimming took 2 bases from V and 3 from J, leaving 14 bases between them. The CDR3 bases are TGTGCCAGCAGCTTACGACCGGGACAAAACTACGAGCAGTACTTC. Amino acids: CASSLRPGQNYEQYF.

The rearrangement joins TRBV7-9 to TRBJ1-1; 7 nucleotides agree with TRBD1. Germline CDR1 SEHNR, CDR2 FQNEAQ (reference sequence). J lost 9 bases, V lost 0 bases, and 4 bases had no gene match. The CDR3 spans 13 residues. The CDR3 region is CASSLAQTGKAFF. The CDR3 nucleotides read TGTGCCAGCAGCTTAGCCCAGACAGGGAAAGCTTTCTTT.

The chain employs TRBV23-1 and TRBJ1-6, with D possibly matching TRBD1 (5 bases). TRBV23-1 falls under the ORF class, with uncertain function. The CDR3 sequence is 14 residues long. Trimming left V 9 bases short and J 12 bases short, with 21 bases between. CDR3 sequence: CARWDSSGPRPLHF. CDR3 nucleotides: TGCGCCAGATGGGACTCCTCAGGGCCGAGACCCCTCCACTTT.

This rearrangement joins TRBV20-1 to TRBJ2-1; D unclear. This CDR3 region has 12 residues. Germline CDR1 and CDR2: DFQATT and SNEGSKA (reference sequence). V gave up 3 bases and J gave up 8 bases, with 11 bases separating them. Written as DNA, the CDR3 is TGCAGTGCTAGCTACAGCGCTGATGAGCAGTTCTTC. Amino acid sequence: CSASYSADEQFF.

For the CDR3, the DNA is TGTGCCAGCTCACTACGCCTAGGCACAGATACGCAGTATTTT. Its protein is CASSLRLGTDTQYF. This rearrangement joins TRBV18 to TRBJ2-3; the D is unclear. The CDR3 spans 14 residues. CDR1 is KGHSH and CDR2 is LQKENI in the germline V gene. Trimming stripped 4 bases from V and 1 base from J, with 9 bases between. Combining the CDR3 with reference TRBV18 and TRBJ2-3 gives the whole variable domain NAGVMQNPRHLVRRRGQEARLRCSPMKGHSHVYWYRQLPEEGLKFMVYLQKENIIDESGMPKERFSAEFPKEGPSILRIQQVVRGDSAAYFCASSLRLGTDTQYFGPGTRLTVL.

J is TRBJ2-5 and V is TRBV5-4, with D unresolved. This CDR3 region has 13 residues. Germline V gene lookup returns CDR1 SGHNT and CDR2 YYREEE (reference sequence). V lost 0 bases, J lost 3 bases, and 6 bases lay in between. The CDR3 loop is CASSLELKETQYF. The CDR3 DNA sequence: TGTGCCAGCAGCTTGGAACTAAAAGAGACCCAGTACTTC.

The J gene is TRBJ2-7, the V gene TRBV11-1; TRBD2 agrees at 13 bases. V shed 4 bases, J shed 7 bases, and the junction held 7 bases outside the gene matches. Germline CDR1 SGHAT, CDR2 FQDESV (reference sequence). The CDR3 has 15 amino acids. In nucleotides, the CDR3 is TGTGCCAGCAGCTCCGGGACTAGCGGGGTTTTGGAGCAGTACTTC. Protein sequence: CASSSGTSGVLEQYF.

The rearrangement links TRBV6-1 to TRBJ2-2, with 8 bases fitting TRBD1. J lost 4 bases, V lost 7 bases, and 8 bases had no gene match. In germline, CDR1 is MNHNS, CDR2 SASEGT. CDR3 length: 15 amino acids. CDR3 sequence: CASIKDRVRTGELFF. CDR3 bases: TGTGCCAGCATTAAGGACAGGGTGCGCACCGGGGAGCTGTTTTTT.

Concerning this clonotype itself: An end of the junction differs from the germline gene, which may be a read error. The genes are TRBV7-7 and TRBJ2-1, with 7 bases matching TRBD1. Germline CDR1 and CDR2: SSHAT and FNYEAQ (reference sequence). This CDR3 has 13 residues. The CDR3 DNA follows: TGTGCTAGCAGCGTGACAGGGTGGAATGAGCAGTTCTTC. It encodes CASSVTGWNEQFF.

V and J are TRBV6-2 or TRBV6-3 and TRBJ2-5; perhaps TRBD2 as D (6 bases). The CDR3 totals 11 residues. Germline loops: CDR1 MNHEY, CDR2 SVGEGT. The V end was cut by 2 bases, the J end by 9 bases, with 7 bases between. The CDR3 coding sequence is TGTGCCAGCAGTTACCCGGGGGCCCAGTACTTC. It encodes CASSYPGAQYF.

The chain links TRBV12-3 or TRBV12-4 to TRBJ2-5, with D uncertain. The V and J ends lost 3 bases and 5 bases respectively, with 4 bases between them. The CDR3 contains 11 residues. This CDR3 reads CASSFGETQYF. As DNA, the CDR3 is TGTGCCAGCAGTTTTGGGGAGACCCAGTACTTC.

The gene calls are TRBV11-1 and TRBJ2-7; D call uncertain. The V and J ends lost 5 bases and 1 base respectively, with 6 bases between them. Germline V gene lookup returns CDR1 SGHAT and CDR2 FQDESV (reference sequence). The CDR3 has 12 amino acids. CDR3 sequence: CASSRLSYEQYF. CDR3 coding DNA: TGTGCCAGCAGCCGCCTATCCTACGAGCAGTACTTC.

V is TRBV11-3 and J is TRBJ2-2; D is unclear. Germline lookup yields CDR1 SGHNT and CDR2 YENEEA. V dropped 0 bases and J dropped 0 bases, with 2 bases sitting between them. The CDR3 extends over 14 amino acids. The CDR3: CASSLDANTGELFF. In DNA, the CDR3 is TGTGCCAGCAGCTTAGATGCGAACACCGGGGAGCTGTTTTTT.

V gene TRBV20-1 combines with J gene TRBJ2-5; 7 bases align to TRBD2. The CDR3 consists of 12 residues. The V gene's germline CDR1 is DFQATT and CDR2 SNEGSKA (reference sequence). The trim removed 6 bases at V and 5 bases at J, leaving 6 bases unmatched. The CDR3 reads CSATLGGETQYF. Here the CDR3 DNA reads TGCAGTGCGACGCTCGGGGGGGAGACCCAGTACTTC.

There are a few counts of this clonotype. This rearrangement joins TRBV4-3 to TRBJ2-1; the match to TRBD1 covers 10 bases. The CDR3 spans 16 residues. Unmatched junction bases numbered 4, after V lost 4 bases and J lost 1 base. CDR1 is LGHNA and CDR2 is YSLEER in the germline V gene. The CDR3 DNA follows: TGCGCCAGCAGCCGAGGACAGGGGGGTTCCTACAATGAGCAGTTCTTC. Protein sequence: CASSRGQGGSYNEQFF.

This rearrangement joins TRBV29-1 to TRBJ2-6; TRBD2 might be the D (5 bases). CDR1 SQVTM and CDR2 ANQGSEA come from the germline V gene. The CDR3 is 15 amino acids. The ends were cut back, 4 bases at V and 0 bases at J, with 10 bases in the middle. CDR3 nucleotides: TGCAGCGTTGGGCTGGGGAGCTCTGGGGCCAACGTCCTGACTTTC. Its protein product is CSVGLGSSGANVLTF.

V and J are TRBV7-6 and TRBJ2-7; D assignment may be TRBD1 or TRBD2 (6 bases each). Germline-derived CDR1 and CDR2 are SGHVS and FNYEAQ. The CDR3 is made up of 18 amino acids. V lost 1 base and J 0 bases, leaving 19 bases between the germline ends. This CDR3 reads CASSLGTNGGDNSYEQYF. The CDR3 nucleotides are TGTGCCAGCAGCTTAGGGACGAATGGAGGGGACAACTCCTACGAGCAGTACTTC.

The DNA for the CDR3 is TGTGCCAGCAGTGACCTAAGGCAGGTCTTCACAGATACGCAGTATTTT. The encoded protein is CASSDLRQVFTDTQYF. The rearrangement links TRBV25-1 to TRBJ2-3; D is unresolved. Per the germline V gene, CDR1 is MGHDK and CDR2 is SYGVNS. The CDR3 is 16 amino acids. Between the trimmed V and J ends, which lost 3 bases and 2 bases, there was a span of 15 bases.

The V call is TRBV7-6, the J call TRBJ2-5; a weak D match, TRBD2 (5 bases). The V gene lost 5 bases and the J gene lost 4 bases, with 17 bases spanning the gap. CDR3 length: 15 amino acids. The germline gives CDR1 SGHVS, CDR2 FNYEAQ. The CDR3 bases are TGTGCCAGCAGCCCCCGGGTCCTTGGAGGAGAGACCCAGTACTTC. Protein sequence: CASSPRVLGGETQYF.